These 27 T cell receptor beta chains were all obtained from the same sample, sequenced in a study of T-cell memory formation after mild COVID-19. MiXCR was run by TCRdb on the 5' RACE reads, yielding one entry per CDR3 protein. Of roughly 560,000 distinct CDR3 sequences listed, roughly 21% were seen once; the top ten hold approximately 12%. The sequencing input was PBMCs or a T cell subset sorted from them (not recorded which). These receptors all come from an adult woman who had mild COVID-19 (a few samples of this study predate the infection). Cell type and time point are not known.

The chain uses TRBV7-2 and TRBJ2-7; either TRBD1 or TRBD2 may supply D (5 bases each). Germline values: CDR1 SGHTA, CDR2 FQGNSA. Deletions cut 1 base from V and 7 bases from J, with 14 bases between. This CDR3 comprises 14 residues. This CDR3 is CASSLEPGPGEQYF. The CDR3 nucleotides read TGTGCCAGCAGCTTAGAACCGGGGCCGGGTGAGCAGTACTTC. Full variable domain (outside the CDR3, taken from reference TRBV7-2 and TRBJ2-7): GAGVSQSPSNKVTEKGKDVELRCDPISGHTALYWYRQSLGQGLEFLIYFQGNSAPDKSGLPSDRFSAERTGGSVSTLTIQRTQQEDSAVYLCASSLEPGPGEQYFGPGTRLTVT.

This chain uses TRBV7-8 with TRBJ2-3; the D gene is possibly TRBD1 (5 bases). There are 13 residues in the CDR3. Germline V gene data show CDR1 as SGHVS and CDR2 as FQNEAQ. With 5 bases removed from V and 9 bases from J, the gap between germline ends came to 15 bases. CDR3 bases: TGTGCCAGCAGCCCCCAGGGCCGAGGCACGCAGTATTTT. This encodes CASSPQGRGTQYF.

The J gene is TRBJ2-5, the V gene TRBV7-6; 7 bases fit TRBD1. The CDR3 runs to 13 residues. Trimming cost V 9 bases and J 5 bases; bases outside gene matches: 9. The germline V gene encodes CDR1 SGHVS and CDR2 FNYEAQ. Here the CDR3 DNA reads TGTGCCAGTAGACAGGGATTACGGGAGACCCAGTACTTC. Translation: CASRQGLRETQYF.

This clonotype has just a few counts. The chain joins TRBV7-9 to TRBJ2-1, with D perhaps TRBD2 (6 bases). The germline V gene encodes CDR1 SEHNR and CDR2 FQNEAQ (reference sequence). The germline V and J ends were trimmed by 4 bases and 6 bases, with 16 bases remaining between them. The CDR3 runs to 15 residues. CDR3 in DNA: TGTGCCAGCAGCTCTCCGGGACTGAAAACCAATGAGCAGTTCTTC. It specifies CASSSPGLKTNEQFF.

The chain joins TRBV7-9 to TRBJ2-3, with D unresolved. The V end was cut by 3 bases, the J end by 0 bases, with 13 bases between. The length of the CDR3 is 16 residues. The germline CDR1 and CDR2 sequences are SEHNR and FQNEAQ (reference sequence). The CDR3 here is CASSFGIAESTDTQYF. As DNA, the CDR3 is TGTGCCAGCAGCTTCGGAATAGCAGAAAGCACAGATACGCAGTATTTT.

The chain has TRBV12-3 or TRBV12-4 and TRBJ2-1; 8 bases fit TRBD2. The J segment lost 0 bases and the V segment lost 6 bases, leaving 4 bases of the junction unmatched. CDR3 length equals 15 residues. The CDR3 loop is CASSQRESSYNEQFF. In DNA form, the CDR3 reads TGTGCCAGCAGCCAGCGGGAGAGCTCCTACAATGAGCAGTTCTTC.

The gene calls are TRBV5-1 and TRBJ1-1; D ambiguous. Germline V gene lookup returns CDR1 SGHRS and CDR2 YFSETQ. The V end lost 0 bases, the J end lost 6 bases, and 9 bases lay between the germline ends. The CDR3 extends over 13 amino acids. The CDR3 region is CASSLGGVAEAFF. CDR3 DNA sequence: TGCGCCAGCAGCTTGGGCGGGGTCGCTGAAGCTTTCTTT.

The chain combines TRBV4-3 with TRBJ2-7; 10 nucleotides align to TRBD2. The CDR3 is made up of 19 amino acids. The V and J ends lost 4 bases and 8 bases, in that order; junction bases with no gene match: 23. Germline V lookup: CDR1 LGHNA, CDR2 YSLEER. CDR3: CASSPRVAGGEGFGRQQYF. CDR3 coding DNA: TGCGCCAGCAGCCCACGGGTAGCGGGAGGTGAGGGGTTTGGGAGGCAGCAGTACTTC.

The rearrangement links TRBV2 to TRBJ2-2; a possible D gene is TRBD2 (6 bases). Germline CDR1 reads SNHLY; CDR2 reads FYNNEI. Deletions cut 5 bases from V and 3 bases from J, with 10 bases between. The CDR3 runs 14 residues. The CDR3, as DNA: TGTGCCAGCAGTAGCAGCGGGTACACCGGGGAGCTGTTTTTT. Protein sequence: CASSSSGYTGELFF.

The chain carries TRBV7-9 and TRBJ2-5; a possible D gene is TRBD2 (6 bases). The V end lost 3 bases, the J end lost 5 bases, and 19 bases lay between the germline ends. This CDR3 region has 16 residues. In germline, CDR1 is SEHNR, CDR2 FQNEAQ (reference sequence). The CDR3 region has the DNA TGTGCCAGCAGCTTTACTGATTGGGGAGGATTGGAGACCCAGTACTTC. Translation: CASSFTDWGGLETQYF.

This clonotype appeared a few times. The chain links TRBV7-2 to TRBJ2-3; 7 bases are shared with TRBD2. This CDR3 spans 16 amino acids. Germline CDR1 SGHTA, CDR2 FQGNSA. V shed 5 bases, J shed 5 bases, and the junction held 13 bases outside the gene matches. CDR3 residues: CASSLKLSSGKDTQYF. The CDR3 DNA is TGTGCCAGCAGCCTAAAACTGTCTAGCGGAAAAGATACGCAGTATTTT.

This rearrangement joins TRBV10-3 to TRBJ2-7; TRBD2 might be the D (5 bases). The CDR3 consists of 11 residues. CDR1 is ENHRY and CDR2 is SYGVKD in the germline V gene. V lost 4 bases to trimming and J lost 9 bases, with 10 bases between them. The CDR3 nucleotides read TGTGCCATCAGTGGTAACCGGGGGCAGTACTTC. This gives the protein CAISGNRGQYF.

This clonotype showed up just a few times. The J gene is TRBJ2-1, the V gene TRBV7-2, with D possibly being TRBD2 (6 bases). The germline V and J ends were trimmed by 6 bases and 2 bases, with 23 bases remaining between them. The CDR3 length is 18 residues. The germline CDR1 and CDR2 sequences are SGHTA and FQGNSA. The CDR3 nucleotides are TGTGCCAGCAGGGGGTCGGGCGGGGCTTCCTCCACCTACAATGAGCAGTTCTTC. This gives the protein CASRGSGGASSTYNEQFF. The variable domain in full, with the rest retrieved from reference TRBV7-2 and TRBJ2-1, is GAGVSQSPSNKVTEKGKDVELRCDPISGHTALYWYRQSLGQGLEFLIYFQGNSAPDKSGLPSDRFSAERTGGSVSTLTIQRTQQEDSAVYLCASRGSGGASSTYNEQFFGPGTRLTVL.

CDR3 nucleotide sequence: TGTGCCAGCAGTTTATCGCTACAGGGGGGGAATGAGCAGTTCTTC. Encoded protein: CASSLSLQGGNEQFF. The chain recombines TRBV27 with TRBJ2-1, with a possible D match to TRBD1 (8 bases). The CDR3 is 15 amino acids. Germline CDR1 and CDR2: MNHEY and SMNVEV (reference sequence). The germline V and J ends were trimmed by 0 bases and 7 bases, with 13 bases remaining between them.

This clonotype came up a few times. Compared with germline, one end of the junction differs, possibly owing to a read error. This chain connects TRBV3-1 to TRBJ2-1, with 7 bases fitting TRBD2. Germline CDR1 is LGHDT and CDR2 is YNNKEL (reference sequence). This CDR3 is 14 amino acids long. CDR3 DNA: TGTGCCAGCAGCCAACCGACTAGCTACAAGGAGCAGTTCTTC. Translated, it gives CASSQPTSYKEQFF.

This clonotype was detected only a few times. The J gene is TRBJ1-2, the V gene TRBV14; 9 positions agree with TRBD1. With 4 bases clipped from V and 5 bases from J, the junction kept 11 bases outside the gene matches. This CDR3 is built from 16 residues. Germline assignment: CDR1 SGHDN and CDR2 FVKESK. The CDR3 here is CASSLMTGGFSYGYTF. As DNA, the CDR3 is TGTGCCAGCAGCCTCATGACAGGGGGTTTCTCTTATGGCTACACCTTC.

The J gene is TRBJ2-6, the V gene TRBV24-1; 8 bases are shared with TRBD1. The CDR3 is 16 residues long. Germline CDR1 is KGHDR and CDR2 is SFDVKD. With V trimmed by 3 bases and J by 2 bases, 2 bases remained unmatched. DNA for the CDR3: TGTGCCACCAGTGATCAACAGGGGGCTGGGGCCAACGTCCTGACTTTC. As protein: CATSDQQGAGANVLTF.

CDR3 sequence (DNA): TGTGCCAGCATTAAAACAGAAACCGGAGTAGAGACCCAGTACTTC. Amino acids: CASIKTETGVETQYF. V and J are TRBV6-5 and TRBJ2-5; no definite D call. Germline V gene data show CDR1 as MNHEY and CDR2 as SVGAGI. The CDR3 spans 15 residues. The V end was cut by 7 bases, the J end by 4 bases, with 19 bases between.

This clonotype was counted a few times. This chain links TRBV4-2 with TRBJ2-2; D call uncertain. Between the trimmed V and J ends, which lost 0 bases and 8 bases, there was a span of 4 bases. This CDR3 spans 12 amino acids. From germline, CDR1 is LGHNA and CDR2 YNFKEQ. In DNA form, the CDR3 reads TGTGCCAGCAGCCAAGAGCGGGGGGAGCTGTTTTTT. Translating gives CASSQERGELFF.

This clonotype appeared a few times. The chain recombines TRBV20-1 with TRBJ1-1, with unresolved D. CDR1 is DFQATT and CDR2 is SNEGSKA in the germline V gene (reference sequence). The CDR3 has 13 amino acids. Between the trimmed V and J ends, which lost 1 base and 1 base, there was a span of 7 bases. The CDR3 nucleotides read TGCAGTGCTAGAGTTAGCACGAACACTGAAGCTTTCTTT. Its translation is CSARVSTNTEAFF.

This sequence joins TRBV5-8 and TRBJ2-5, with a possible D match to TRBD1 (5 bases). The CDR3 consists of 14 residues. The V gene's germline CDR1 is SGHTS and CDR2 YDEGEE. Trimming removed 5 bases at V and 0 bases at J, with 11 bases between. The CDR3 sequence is CASRQVTDQETQYF. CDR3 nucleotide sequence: TGTGCCAGCAGACAGGTCACCGACCAAGAGACCCAGTACTTC.

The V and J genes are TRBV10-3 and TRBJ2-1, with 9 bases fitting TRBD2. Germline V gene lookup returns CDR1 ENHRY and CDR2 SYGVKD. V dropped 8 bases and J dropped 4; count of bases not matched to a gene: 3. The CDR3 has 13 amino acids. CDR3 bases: TGTGCCATCGACGCGGGGGGGTACAATGAGCAGTTCTTC. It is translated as CAIDAGGYNEQFF.

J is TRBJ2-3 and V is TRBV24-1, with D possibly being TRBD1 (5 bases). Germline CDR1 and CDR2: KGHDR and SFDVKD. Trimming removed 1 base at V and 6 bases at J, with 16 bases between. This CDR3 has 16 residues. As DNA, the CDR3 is TGTGCCACCAGTGATTTCTTCGGGCAGGGTTTTGATACGCAGTATTTT. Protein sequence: CATSDFFGQGFDTQYF.

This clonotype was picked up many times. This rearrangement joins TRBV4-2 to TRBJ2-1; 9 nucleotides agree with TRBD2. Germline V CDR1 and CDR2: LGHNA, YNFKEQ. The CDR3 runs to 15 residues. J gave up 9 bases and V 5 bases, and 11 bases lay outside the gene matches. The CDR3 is CASSLRGGVRSEQFF. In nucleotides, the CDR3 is TGTGCCAGCAGCTTGCGCGGGGGGGTGCGCTCTGAGCAGTTCTTC.

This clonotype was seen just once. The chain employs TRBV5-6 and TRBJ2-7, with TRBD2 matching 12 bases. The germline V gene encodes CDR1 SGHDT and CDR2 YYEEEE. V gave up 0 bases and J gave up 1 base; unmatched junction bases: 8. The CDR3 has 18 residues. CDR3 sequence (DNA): TGTGCCAGCAGCTTGGGAGGGACTAGCGGGCCCCTTTCCTACGAGCAGTACTTC. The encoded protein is CASSLGGTSGPLSYEQYF.

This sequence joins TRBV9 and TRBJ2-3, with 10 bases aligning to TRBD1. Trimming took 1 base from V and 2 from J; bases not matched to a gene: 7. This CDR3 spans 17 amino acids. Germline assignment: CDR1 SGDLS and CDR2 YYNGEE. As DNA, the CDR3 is TGTGCCAGCAGCGTATATCGGGACAGGGGTACCACAGATACGCAGTATTTT. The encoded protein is CASSVYRDRGTTDTQYF.

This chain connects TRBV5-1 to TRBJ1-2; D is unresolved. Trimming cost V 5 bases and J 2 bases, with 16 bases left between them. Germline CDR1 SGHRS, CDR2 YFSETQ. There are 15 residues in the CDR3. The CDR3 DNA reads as TGCGCCAGCAGACCTCTTAGGAGCGACAACTATGGCTACACCTTC. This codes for CASRPLRSDNYGYTF. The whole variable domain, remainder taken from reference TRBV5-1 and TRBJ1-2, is KAGVTQTPRYLIKTRGQQVTLSCSPISGHRSVSWYQQTPGQGLQFLFEYFSETQRNKGNFPGRFSGRQFSNSRSEMNVSTLELGDSALYLCASRPLRSDNYGYTFGSGTRLTVV.